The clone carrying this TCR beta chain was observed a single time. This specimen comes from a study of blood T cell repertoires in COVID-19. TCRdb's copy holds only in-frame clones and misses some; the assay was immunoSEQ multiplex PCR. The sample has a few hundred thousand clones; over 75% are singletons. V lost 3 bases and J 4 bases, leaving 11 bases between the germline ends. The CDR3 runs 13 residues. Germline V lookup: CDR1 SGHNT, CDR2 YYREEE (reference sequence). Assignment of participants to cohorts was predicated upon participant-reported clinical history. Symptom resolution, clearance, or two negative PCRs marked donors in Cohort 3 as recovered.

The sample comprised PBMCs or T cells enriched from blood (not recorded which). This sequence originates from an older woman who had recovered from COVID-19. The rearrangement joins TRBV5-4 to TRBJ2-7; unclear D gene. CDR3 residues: CASSSMSRYEQYF. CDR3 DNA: TGTGCCAGCAGCTCCATGAGTAGATACGAGCAGTACTTC.